This T cell receptor (beta chain) was profiled in a study of glioma-infiltrating T cells after dendritic cell vaccination. Study details: Monocyte-derived dendritic cells, cultured about 7 days with IL-4 and GM-CSF, were pulsed with autologous tumor lysate.

Amplification used 60 V beta primers and 13 J beta primers. Clones were read by immunoSEQ multiplex PCR, and TCRdb kept only the in-frame ones, dropping some. The data show under 100,000 clones, with approximately 90% seen just once and about 3.2% held by the top ten. Isocitrate dehydrogenase mutation was absent in all glioblastoma patients. Trimming removed 6 bases at V and 0 bases at J, with 12 bases between. The length of the CDR3 is 16 residues. The germline CDR1 and CDR2 sequences are MNHNY and SVGAGI (reference sequence). This TCR was recovered from a human donor with glioblastoma. The source was blood, collected before dendritic cell vaccination. This chain links TRBV6-6 with TRBJ1-6, with TRBD1 as a possible D gene (5 bases). The CDR3 reads CASRTRQSSYNSPLHF. DNA of the CDR3: TGTGCCAGCAGAACCCGACAGAGCTCCTATAATTCACCCCTCCACTTT.